The entry that follows covers one T cell receptor beta chain sequence. The method was immunoSEQ multiplex PCR; TCRdb's version includes in-frame clones alone and lacks a portion of them. The profile shows 300,000 or so clones, around 90% of them singletons. Two negative PCRs, clearance, or symptom resolution had been documented for recovered Cohort 3 donors. V lost 8 bases, J lost 7 bases, and 6 bases stayed unmatched. The CDR3 loop spans 13 amino acids. The germline V gene has CDR1 MGHRA and CDR2 YSYEKL. The data stem from a study of blood T cell repertoires in COVID-19. The sequenced sample was PBMCs or T cells enriched from blood (not recorded which). The chain employs TRBV4-1 and TRBJ2-3; 10 nucleotides line up with TRBD1. The receptor comes from a woman aged 25-40 years who had recovered from COVID-19. CDR3 bases: TGCGCCAGCCGGGACAGGGGTGAAAATACGCAGTATTTT. Its protein is CASRDRGENTQYF.